The rows below give T cell receptor beta chains drawn from one sample of a study of blood T cells in healthy people across ages. TCRdb independently ran MiXCR on the 5' RACE reads; one entry per CDR3 protein. The sample has 1.5 million to 2 million distinct CDR3 sequences; just under 50% are singletons. The sequenced material came from blood. These receptors were collected from a woman in her forties in good health. CDR3s include the opening cysteine and the closing phenylalanine or tryptophan. Fields, in order: J gene, D gene, V gene, CDR3 protein. A D gene is named only where the DNA matches it firmly.

TRBJ1-2,.,TRBV29-1,CSGGVLTSWDYGYTF
TRBJ2-7,.,TRBV7-2,CASSLHSSDEQYF
.,TRBD2,TRBV10-3,CAISEGTSGGNQETQYF
TRBJ2-7,TRBD1,TRBV28,CASRPGTVHYEQYF
TRBJ1-1,TRBD1,TRBV27,CASRKGTGGGKNTEAFF
TRBJ2-5,.,TRBV5-1,CASSLERRGQETQYF
TRBJ2-5,.,TRBV7-3,CASSLHGPQETQYF
TRBJ1-1,.,TRBV20-1,CSASQGSTEAFF
TRBJ2-3,.,TRBV10-2,CASSQSHLTDTQYF
TRBJ2-7,.,TRBV2,CASGSRMGAGFEQYF
TRBJ1-1,.,TRBV11-2,CASSLADPIGGTEAFF
TRBJ2-1,.,TRBV29-1,CSASIDEQFF
TRBJ2-5,.,TRBV11-1,CASSLGGPPGTQYF
TRBJ2-5,.,TRBV28,CATAREIPETQYF
TRBJ1-6,.,TRBV6-1,CASSEAPVREGSPLHF
TRBJ2-1,TRBD2,TRBV6-1,CASFLASGDIYNEQFF
.,TRBD1,TRBV28,CASSFPGQGSETQYF
TRBJ1-4,.,TRBV5-1,CASSFPTHQSTNEKLFF
TRBJ2-3,.,TRBV5-1,CASSLDPRGPDTQYF
TRBJ1-2,.,TRBV20-1,CSARDLETNYGYTF
TRBJ2-7,.,TRBV6-1,CASSEVVDSSYEQYF
TRBJ1-5,TRBD1,TRBV10-3,CAISTGGRQPQHF
TRBJ1-2,.,TRBV27,CATRTYGHGYTF
TRBJ2-3,.,TRBV18,CASSPYARDTQYF
TRBJ2-1,.,TRBV27,CASSFRGPYNEQFF
TRBJ1-5,.,TRBV29-1,CSVETGDNQPQHF
TRBJ2-5,TRBD1,TRBV18,CASSPVGGQGQETQYF
TRBJ2-5,.,TRBV5-1,CASSFTTGTQGETQYF
TRBJ1-5,TRBD1,TRBV18,CASSPVGTGMRQPQHF
TRBJ2-3,TRBD2,TRBV9,CASSVSPRLAGGTHTQYF
TRBJ2-7,.,TRBV2,CASRRDSRKFYEQYF
TRBJ2-1,.,TRBV2,CASSEARSGNEQFF
TRBJ2-5,TRBD2,TRBV4-1,CASSQDGTSGTETQYF
TRBJ1-5,.,TRBV7-2,CASSTNAAGSQPQHF
TRBJ2-5,.,TRBV6-1,CASSVDALGTQYF
TRBJ2-5,.,TRBV11-2,CASSLSPTGIRETQYF
TRBJ2-5,TRBD1,TRBV6-6,CASSYPRDRAQETQYF
TRBJ2-5,TRBD2,TRBV12-3/TRBV12-4,CASSLTSGETQYF
TRBJ1-4,TRBD1,TRBV6-6,CASSVQGGDEKLIF
TRBJ2-2,.,TRBV6-1,CASSESRSAFPGELFF
TRBJ2-1,TRBD1,TRBV12-3/TRBV12-4,CASSQNLGQGHNEQFF
TRBJ1-2,TRBD1,TRBV6-1,CASSLRTGLSYGYTF
TRBJ1-2,TRBD1,TRBV27,CASGRTGSGYTF
TRBJ2-1,TRBD2,TRBV4-2,CASSQEQRGGYNEQFF
TRBJ1-6,TRBD1,TRBV7-2,CASSGNMGRDRGNSPLHF
TRBJ2-5,.,TRBV12-3/TRBV12-4,CASRPGTPPGETQYF
TRBJ2-7,.,TRBV20-1,CSALDRASGSYEQYF
TRBJ2-1,.,TRBV28,CASSPPEGVAYEQFF
TRBJ2-1,TRBD2,TRBV7-9,CASSPEPAGRSEQFF
TRBJ2-1,TRBD1,TRBV15,CATSRDLQGAYEQFF
TRBJ2-3,.,TRBV20-1,CSATLPGTFSDTQYF
TRBJ2-2,TRBD2,TRBV20-1,CSATRRVGGTGELFF
TRBJ2-3,TRBD2,TRBV11-1,CASSLGGLVTDTQYF
TRBJ2-1,.,TRBV6-6,CASSQTSRSFYEQFF
TRBJ2-7,.,TRBV7-2,CASRQSPSSYEQYF
TRBJ2-1,.,TRBV6-1,CASSEAPGRNNEQFF
TRBJ2-5,.,TRBV6-5,CASSYSIIQETRYF
.,TRBD1,TRBV9,CASSDPGTGETQFF
TRBJ2-1,TRBD1,TRBV28,CASRNTGGHYNEQFF
TRBJ2-7,.,TRBV5-1,CASSLEAFPPPDEQYF